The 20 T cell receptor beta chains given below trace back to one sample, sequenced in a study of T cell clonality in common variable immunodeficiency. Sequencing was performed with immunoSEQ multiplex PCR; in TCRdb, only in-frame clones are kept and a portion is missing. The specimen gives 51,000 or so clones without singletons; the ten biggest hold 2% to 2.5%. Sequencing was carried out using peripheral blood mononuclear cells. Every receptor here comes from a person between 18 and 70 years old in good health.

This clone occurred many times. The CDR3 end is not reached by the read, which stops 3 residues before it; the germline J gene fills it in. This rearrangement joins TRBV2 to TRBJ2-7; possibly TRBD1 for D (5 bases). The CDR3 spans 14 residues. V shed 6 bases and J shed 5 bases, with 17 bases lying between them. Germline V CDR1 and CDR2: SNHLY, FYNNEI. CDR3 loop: CASSAMGGAHEQYF. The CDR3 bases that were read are TGTGCCAGCAGCGCTATGGGTGGGGCCCACGAG.

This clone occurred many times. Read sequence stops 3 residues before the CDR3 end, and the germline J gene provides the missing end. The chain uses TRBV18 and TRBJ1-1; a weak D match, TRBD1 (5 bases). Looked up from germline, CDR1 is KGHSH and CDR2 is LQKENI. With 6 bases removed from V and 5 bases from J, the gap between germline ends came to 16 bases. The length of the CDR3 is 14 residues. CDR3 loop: CASSPREGVTEAFF. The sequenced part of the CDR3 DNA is TGTGCCAGCTCGCCTCGAGAAGGGGTAACTGAA.

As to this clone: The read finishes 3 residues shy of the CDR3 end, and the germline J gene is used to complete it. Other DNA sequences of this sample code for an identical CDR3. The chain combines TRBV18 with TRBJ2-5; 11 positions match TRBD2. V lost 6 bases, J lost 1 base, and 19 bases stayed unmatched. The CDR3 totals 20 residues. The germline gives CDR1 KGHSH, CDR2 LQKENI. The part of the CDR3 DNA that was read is TGTGCCAGCTCCCCCTACCCCGGGACTAGCGGAGAGGCGAGCCAAGAGACC. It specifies CASSPYPGTSGEASQET. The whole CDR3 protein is CASSPYPGTSGEASQETQYF.

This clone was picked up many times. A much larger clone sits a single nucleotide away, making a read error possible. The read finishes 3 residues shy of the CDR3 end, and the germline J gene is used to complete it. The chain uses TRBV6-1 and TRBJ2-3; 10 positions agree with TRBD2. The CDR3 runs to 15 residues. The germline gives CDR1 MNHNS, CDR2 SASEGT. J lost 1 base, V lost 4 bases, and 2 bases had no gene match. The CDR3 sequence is CASSGGTSGTDTQYF. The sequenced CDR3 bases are TGTGCCAGCAGTGGCGGGACTAGCGGCACAGATACG.

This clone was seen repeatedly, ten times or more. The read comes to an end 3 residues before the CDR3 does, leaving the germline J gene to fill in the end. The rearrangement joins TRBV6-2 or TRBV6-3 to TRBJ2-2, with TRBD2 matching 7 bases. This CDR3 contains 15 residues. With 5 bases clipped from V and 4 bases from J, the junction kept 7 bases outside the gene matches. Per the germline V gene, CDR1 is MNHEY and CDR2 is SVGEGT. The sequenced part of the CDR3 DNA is TGTGCCAGCAGTCGTAGCGGGCAAACCACCGGGGAG. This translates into CASSRSGQTTGE. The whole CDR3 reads CASSRSGQTTGELFF.

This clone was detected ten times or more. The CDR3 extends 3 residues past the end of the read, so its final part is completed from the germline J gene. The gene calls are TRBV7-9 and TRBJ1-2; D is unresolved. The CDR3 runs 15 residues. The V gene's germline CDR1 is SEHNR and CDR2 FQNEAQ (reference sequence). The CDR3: CASSLYFSRGDGYTF. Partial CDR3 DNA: TGTGCCAGCAGCTTATATTTTAGTCGGGGTGACGGC.

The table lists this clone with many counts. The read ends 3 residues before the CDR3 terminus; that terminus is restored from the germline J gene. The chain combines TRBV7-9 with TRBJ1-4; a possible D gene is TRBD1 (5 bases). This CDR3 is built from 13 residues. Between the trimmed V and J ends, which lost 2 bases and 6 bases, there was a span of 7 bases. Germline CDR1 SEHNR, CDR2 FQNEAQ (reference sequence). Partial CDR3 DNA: TGTGCCAGCAGCTTATGGGGGGATGAAAAA. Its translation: CASSLWGDEK. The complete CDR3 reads CASSLWGDEKLFF.

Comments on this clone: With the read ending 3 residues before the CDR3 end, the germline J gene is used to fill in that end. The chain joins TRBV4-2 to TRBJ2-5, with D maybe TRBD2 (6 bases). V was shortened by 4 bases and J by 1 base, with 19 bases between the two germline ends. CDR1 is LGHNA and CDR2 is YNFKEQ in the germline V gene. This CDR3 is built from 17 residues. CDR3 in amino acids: CASSPGGRVTFQETQYF. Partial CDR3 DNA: TGTGCCAGCAGCCCCGGAGGGCGGGTAACCTTCCAAGAGACC.

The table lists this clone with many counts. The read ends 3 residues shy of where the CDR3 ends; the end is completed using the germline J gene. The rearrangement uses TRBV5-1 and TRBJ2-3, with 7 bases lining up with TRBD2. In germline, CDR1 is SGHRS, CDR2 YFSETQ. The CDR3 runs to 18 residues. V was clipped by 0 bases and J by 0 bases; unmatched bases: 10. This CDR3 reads CASSLVRDYPPSTDTQYF. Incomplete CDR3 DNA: TGCGCCAGCAGCTTGGTTAGGGACTACCCCCCGAGCACAGATACG.

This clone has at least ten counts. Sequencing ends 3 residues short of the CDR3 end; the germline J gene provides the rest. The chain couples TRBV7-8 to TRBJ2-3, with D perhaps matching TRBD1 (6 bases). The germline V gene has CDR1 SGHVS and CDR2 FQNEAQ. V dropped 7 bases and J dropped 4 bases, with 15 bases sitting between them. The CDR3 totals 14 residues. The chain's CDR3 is CASTPKGVPDTQYF. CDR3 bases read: TGTGCCAGCACCCCAAAGGGGGTTCCAGATACG.

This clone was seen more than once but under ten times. The chain's CDR3 is CASSERYEQYF. CDR3 DNA, as far as it was read: TGTGCCAGCAGTGAAAGGTACGAG. The chain joins TRBV2 to TRBJ2-7; D remains ambiguous. The missing CDR3 end, 3 residues past where the read stops, is filled in from the germline J gene. CDR1 is SNHLY and CDR2 is FYNNEI in the germline V gene. The CDR3 consists of 11 residues. V lost 2 bases, J lost 4 bases, and 3 bases lay in between.

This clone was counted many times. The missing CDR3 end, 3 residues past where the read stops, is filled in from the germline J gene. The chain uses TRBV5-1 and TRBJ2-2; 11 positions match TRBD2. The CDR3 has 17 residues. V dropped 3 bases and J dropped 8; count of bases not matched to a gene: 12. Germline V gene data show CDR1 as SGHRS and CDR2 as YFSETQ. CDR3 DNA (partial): TGCGCCAGCAGCTATCTACTAGCGGGGGCCTCCTCAGGGGAG. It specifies CASSYLLAGASSGE. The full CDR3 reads CASSYLLAGASSGELFF.

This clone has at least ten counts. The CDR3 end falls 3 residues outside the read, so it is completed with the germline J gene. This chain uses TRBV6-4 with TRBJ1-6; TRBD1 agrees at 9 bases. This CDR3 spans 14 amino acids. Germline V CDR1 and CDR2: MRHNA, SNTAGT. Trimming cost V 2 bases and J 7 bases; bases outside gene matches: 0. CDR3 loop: CASSDGTGNSPLHF. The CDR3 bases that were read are TGTGCCAGCAGTGACGGGACAGGGAATTCACCC.

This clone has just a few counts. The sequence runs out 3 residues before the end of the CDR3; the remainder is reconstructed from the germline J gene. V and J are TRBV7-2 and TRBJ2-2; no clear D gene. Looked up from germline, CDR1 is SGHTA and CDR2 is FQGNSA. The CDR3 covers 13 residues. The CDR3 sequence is CASSSYLSEKLFF. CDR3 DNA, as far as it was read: TGTGCCAGCAGCTCGTACTTGAGTGAAAAG.

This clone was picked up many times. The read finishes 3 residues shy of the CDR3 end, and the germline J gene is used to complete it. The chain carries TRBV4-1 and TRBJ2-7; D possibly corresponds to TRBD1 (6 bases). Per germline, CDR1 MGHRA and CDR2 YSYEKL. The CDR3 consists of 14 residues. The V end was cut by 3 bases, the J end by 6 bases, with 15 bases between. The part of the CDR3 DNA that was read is TGCGCCAGCAGCCAGGGCGGACAGTCCCCCGAG. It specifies CASSQGGQSPE. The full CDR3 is CASSQGGQSPEQYF.

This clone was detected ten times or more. The DNA read from the CDR3 is TGTGCCAGCAGTGACAGACAAACAGGGCGGATTGAA. This codes for CASSDRQTGRIE. The whole CDR3 is CASSDRQTGRIEAFF. This chain connects TRBV6-1 to TRBJ1-1, with a weak D call TRBD1 (6 bases). The read gets to within 3 residues of the CDR3 end, and the germline J gene fills in the rest. This CDR3 is 15 amino acids long. Trimming removed 3 bases from V and 7 bases from J, with 18 bases in between. Germline V gene lookup returns CDR1 MNHNS and CDR2 SASEGT.

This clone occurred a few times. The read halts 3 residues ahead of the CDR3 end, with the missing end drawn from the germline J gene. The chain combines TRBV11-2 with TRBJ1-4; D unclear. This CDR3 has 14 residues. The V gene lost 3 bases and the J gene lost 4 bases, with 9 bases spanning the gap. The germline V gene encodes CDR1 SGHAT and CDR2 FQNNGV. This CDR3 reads CASSLRQRNEKLFF. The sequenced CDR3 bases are TGTGCCAGCAGCTTGAGGCAGCGTAATGAAAAA.

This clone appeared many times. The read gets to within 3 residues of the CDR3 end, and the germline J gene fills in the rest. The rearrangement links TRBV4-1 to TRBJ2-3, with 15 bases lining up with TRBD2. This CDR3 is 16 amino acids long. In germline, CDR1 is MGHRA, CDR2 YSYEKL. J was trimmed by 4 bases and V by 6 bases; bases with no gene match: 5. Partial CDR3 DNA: TGCGCCAGCAGTAAAGGACTAGCGGGGGGGCCAGATACG. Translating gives CASSKGLAGGPDT. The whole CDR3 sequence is CASSKGLAGGPDTQYF.

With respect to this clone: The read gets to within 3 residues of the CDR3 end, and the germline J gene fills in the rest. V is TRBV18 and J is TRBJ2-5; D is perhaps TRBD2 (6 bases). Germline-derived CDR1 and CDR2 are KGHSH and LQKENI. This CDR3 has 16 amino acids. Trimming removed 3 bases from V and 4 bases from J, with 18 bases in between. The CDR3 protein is CASSPSTSGVGETQYF. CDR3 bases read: TGTGCCAGCTCACCCTCGACTAGTGGGGTTGGAGAGACC. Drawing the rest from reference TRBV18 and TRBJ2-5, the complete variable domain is NAGVMQNPRHLVRRRGQEARLRCSPMKGHSHVYWYRQLPEEGLKFMVYLQKENIIDESGMPKERFSAEFPKEGPSILRIQQVVRGDSAAYFCASSPSTSGVGETQYFGPGTRLLVL.

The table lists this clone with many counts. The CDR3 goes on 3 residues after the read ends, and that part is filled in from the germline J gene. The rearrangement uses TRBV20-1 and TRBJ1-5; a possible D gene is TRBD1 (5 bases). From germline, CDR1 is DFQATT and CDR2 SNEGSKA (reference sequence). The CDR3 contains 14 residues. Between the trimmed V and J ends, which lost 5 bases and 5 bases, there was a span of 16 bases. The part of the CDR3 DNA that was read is TGCAGTGCTCCAATTGGAGGACAAGATCAGCCC. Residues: CSAPIGGQDQP. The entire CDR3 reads CSAPIGGQDQPQHF.